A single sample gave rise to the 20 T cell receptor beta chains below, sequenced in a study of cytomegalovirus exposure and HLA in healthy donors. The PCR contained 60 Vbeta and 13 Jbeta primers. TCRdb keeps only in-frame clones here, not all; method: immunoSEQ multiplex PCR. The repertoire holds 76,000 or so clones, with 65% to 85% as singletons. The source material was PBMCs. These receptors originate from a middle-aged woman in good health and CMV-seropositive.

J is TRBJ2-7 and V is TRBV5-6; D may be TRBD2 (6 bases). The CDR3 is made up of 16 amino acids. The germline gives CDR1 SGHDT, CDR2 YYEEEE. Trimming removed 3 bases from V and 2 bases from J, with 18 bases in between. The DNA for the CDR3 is TGTGCCAGCAGCTCGCGCCGGGGGTCGGCACCCTACGAGCAGTACTTC. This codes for CASSSRRGSAPYEQYF.

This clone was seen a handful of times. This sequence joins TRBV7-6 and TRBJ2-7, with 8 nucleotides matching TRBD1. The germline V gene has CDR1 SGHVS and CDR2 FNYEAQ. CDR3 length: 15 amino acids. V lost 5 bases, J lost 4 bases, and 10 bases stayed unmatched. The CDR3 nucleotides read TGTGCCAGCAGCCCTCGGCCGGGACAGGATTACGAGCAGTACTTC. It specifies CASSPRPGQDYEQYF.

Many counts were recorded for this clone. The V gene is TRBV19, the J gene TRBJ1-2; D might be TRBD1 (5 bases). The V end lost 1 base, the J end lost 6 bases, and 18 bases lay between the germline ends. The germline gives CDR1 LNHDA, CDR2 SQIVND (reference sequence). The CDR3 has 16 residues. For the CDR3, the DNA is TGTGCCAGTAGTATAGCTCACAGGCAGGATCTTCATGGCTACACCTTC. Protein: CASSIAHRQDLHGYTF.

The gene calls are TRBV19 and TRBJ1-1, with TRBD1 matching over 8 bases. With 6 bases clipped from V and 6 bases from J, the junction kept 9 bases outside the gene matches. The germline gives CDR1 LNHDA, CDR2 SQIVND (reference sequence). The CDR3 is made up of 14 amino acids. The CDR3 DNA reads TGTGCCAGTAGGGACAGGGTGGTTGAGGCTGAAGCTTTCTTT. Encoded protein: CASRDRVVEAEAFF. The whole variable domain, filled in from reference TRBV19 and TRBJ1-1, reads DGGITQSPKYLFRKEGQNVTLSCEQNLNHDAMYWYRQDPGQGLRLIYYSQIVNDFQKGDIAEGYSVSREKKESFPLTVTSAQKNPTAFYLCASRDRVVEAEAFFGQGTRLTVV.

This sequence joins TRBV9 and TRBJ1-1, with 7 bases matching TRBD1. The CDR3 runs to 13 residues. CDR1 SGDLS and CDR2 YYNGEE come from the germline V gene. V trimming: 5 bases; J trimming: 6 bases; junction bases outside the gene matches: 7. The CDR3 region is CASSPIQGAEAFF. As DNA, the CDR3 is TGTGCCAGCAGTCCAATTCAGGGGGCTGAAGCTTTCTTT.

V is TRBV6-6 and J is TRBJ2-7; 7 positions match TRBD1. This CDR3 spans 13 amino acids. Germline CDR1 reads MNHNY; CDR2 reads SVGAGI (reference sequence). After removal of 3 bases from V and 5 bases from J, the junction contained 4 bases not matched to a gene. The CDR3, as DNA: TGTGCCAGCAGTTATCAACAGGGGAACGAGCAGTACTTC. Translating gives CASSYQQGNEQYF.

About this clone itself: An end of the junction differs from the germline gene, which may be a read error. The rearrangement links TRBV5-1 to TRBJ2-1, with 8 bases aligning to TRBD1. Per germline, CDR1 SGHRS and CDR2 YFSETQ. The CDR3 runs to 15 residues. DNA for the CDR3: TGCGTCAGCAGCTTACGGACAGGGAGTGTGAATGAGCAGTTCTTC. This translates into CVSSLRTGSVNEQFF.

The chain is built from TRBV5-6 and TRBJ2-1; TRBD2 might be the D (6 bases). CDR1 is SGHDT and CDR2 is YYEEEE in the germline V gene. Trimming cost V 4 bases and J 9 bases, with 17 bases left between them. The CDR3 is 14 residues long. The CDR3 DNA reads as TGTGCCAGCAGCAGGGCGGGACTTGTCAGTGAGCAGTTCTTC. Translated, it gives CASSRAGLVSEQFF.

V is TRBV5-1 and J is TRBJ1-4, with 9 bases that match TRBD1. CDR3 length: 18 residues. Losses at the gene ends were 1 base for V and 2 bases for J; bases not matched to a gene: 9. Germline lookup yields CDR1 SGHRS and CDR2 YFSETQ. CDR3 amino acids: CASSLTGTGMLTNEKLFF. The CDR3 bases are TGCGCCAGCAGCTTGACCGGGACAGGGATGCTCACTAATGAAAAACTGTTTTTT.

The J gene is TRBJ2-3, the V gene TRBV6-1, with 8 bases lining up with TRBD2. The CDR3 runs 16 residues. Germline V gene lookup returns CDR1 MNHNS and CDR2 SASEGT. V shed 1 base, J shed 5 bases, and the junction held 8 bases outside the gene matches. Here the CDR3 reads CASSEGFRGGEDTQYF. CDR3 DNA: TGTGCCAGCAGTGAAGGATTCCGGGGGGGGGAAGATACGCAGTATTTT.

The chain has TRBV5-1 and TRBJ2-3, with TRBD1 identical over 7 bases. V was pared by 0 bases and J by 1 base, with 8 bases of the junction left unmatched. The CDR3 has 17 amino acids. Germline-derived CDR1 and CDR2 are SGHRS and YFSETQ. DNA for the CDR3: TGCGCCAGCAGCTTGGGGTACCGGGACAGAGGCACAGATACGCAGTATTTT. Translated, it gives CASSLGYRDRGTDTQYF. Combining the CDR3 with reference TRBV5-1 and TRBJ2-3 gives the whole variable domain KAGVTQTPRYLIKTRGQQVTLSCSPISGHRSVSWYQQTPGQGLQFLFEYFSETQRNKGNFPGRFSGRQFSNSRSEMNVSTLELGDSALYLCASSLGYRDRGTDTQYFGPGTRLTVL.

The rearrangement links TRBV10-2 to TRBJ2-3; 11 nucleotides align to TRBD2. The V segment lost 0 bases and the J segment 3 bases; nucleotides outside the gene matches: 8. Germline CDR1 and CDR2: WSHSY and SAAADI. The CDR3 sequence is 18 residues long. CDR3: CASSESLPGLAGTDTQYF. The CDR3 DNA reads TGCGCCAGCAGTGAGTCCCTACCCGGACTAGCGGGTACAGATACGCAGTATTTT.

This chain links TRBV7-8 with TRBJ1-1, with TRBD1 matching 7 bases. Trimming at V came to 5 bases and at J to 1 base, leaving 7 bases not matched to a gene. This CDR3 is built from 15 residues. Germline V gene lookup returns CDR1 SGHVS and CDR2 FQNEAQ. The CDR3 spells CASSQSGTANTEAFF. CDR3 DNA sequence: TGTGCCAGCAGCCAATCCGGGACAGCGAACACTGAAGCTTTCTTT.

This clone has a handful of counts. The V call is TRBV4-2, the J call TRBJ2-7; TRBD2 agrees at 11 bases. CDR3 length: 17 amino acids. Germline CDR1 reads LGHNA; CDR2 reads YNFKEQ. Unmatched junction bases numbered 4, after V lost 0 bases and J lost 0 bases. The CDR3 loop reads CASSQDTSGGSSYEQYF. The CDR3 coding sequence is TGTGCCAGCAGCCAAGATACTAGCGGGGGAAGCTCCTACGAGCAGTACTTC.

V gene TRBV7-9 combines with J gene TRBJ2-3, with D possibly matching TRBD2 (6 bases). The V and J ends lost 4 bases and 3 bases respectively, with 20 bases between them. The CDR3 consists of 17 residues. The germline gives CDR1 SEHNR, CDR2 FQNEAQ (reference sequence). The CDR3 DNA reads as TGTGCCAGCAGCTCCGGCGATACTAGCTGGGAGACAGATACGCAGTATTTT. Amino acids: CASSSGDTSWETDTQYF. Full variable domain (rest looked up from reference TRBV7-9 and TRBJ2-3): DTGVSQNPRHKITKRGQNVTFRCDPISEHNRLYWYRQTLGQGPEFLTYFQNEAQLEKSRLLSDRFSAERPKGSFSTLEIQRTEQGDSAMYLCASSSGDTSWETDTQYFGPGTRLTVL.

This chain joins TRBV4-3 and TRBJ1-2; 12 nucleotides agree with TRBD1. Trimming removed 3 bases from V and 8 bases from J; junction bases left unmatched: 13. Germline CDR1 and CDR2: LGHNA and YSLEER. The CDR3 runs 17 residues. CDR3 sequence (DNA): TGCGCCAGCAGCCACCGTGGGACAGGGGGCCTGGTAGAGGGCTACACCTTC. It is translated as CASSHRGTGGLVEGYTF.

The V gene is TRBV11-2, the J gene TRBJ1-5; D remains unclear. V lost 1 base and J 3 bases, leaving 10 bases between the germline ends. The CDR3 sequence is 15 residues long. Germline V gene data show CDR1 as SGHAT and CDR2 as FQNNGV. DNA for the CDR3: TGTGCCAGCAGCTTAGGCGTGTCTTACAATCAGCCCCAGCATTTT. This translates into CASSLGVSYNQPQHF. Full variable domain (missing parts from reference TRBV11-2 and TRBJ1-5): EAGVAQSPRYKIIEKRQSVAFWCNPISGHATLYWYQQILGQGPKLLIQFQNNGVVDDSQLPKDRFSAERLKGVDSTLKIQPAKLEDSAVYLCASSLGVSYNQPQHFGDGTRLSIL.

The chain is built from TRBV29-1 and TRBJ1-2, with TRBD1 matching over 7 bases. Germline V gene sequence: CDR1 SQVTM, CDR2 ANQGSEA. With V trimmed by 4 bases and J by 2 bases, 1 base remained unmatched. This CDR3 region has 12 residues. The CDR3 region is CSVGRGNYGYTF. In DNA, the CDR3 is TGCAGCGTTGGCAGGGGGAACTATGGCTACACCTTC.

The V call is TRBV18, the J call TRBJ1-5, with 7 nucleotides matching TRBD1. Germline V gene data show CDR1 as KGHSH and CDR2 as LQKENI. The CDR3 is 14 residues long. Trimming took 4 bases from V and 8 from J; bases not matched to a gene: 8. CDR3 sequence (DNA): TGTGCCAGCTCACGAGGACAGGCCCTCGAGCCCCAGCATTTT. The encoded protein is CASSRGQALEPQHF.

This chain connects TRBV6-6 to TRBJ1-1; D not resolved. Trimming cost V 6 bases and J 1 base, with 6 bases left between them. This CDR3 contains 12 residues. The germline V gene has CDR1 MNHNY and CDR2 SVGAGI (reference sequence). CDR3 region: CASSVQNTEAFF. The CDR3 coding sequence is TGTGCCAGCAGCGTACAGAACACTGAAGCTTTCTTT.